The text below deals with one T cell receptor (beta chain). Its antigen remains unknown. The data stem from a study of vaccination and CD4 T cells after COVID-19. About the study: The study drew post-COVID samples a median approximately 100 days after diagnosis (range 35 to 161). The cells in question were stimulated using overlapping spike peptides derived from SARS-CoV-2, HCoV-NL63, HCoV-OC43 and HCoV-229E. Broader study findings: Convalescent patients' vaccine-specific clones were spike mono-reactive in 304 of 307 cases.

CDR1 is MNHEY and CDR2 is SVGAGI in the germline V gene. This CDR3 has 15 residues. Trimming took off 1 base at V and 1 base at J, with 11 bases between the two ends. CD4+ T cells that had been cultured provided DNA sequenced with the Oncomine TCR Beta short-read assay. One entry per CDR3 protein results from TCRdb running MiXCR on the PCR reads. Of under 20,000 distinct CDR3 sequences listed, roughly 70% were seen once; the top ten hold about 20%. Treatment reported: approximately nine-day PBMC culture with coronavirus spike peptide pools or control peptides (ViraFEST assay). The material sequenced was CD4+ T cells from blood, cultured in vitro. The chain employs TRBV6-5 and TRBJ2-7; D might be TRBD1 (6 bases). The TCR comes from a human donor who had recovered from COVID-19. CDR3 residues: CASSYWDTESYEQYF. In DNA, the CDR3 is TGTGCCAGCAGTTACTGGGACACCGAATCCTACGAGCAGTACTTC.